A selection of T cell receptor beta chains follows, all from one sample in a study of Ad26.COV2.S vaccination and SARS-CoV-2 variants. Sequencing was performed with immunoSEQ multiplex PCR; in TCRdb, only in-frame clones are kept and a portion is missing. This sample has about 320,000 clones, with around four fifths found just once. Specimen: peripheral blood, collected in a trial of Ad26.COV2.S vaccine versus placebo. The source is a person between 18 and 65 years old who received the Ad26.COV2.S COVID-19 vaccine or a placebo. The conserved cysteine and the conserved F or W are not part of the CDR3 here. Part of the rows lack a size; the others show once, few, many or a class for expanded clones.

>TRBJ2-1|NA|TRBV19
ASSIDGGLEFYEQF
>TRBJ1-2|NA|TRBV2
ASSRTGRDYGYT
>TRBJ2-3|NA|TRBV5-6
ASSLSQGSSGGYTDTQY
>TRBJ2-5|NA|TRBV18
ASSDSLQETQY
>TRBJ2-7|NA|TRBV9
ASSVGGYSYEQY
>TRBJ2-2|NA|TRBV27
ASRGGRGARDTGELF
>TRBJ1-2|NA|TRBV9
ASSVEGAGGYT
>TRBJ1-2|NA|TRBV10-3
AISDRGRNANYGYT
>TRBJ1-5|NA|TRBV6-5
ASTQDSNYQPQH
>TRBJ1-2|NA|TRBV6-1
ASSEVGGVKQQRGYT
>TRBJ2-7|NA|TRBV7-9
ASSSGLAGFYEQY
>TRBJ2-1|NA|TRBV3-1/TRBV3-2
ASSQRGNEQF
>TRBJ2-7|NA|TRBV7-2
ASSLREQRTSYEQY
>TRBJ2-1|NA|TRBV20-1
SAIGQKEF
>TRBJ2-4|NA|TRBV27
ASSFLAGAPAKNIQY
>TRBJ1-4|many|TRBV5-1
ASSSAGTGNEKLF
>TRBJ2-7|NA|TRBV6-5
ASRADRGLTYEQY
>TRBJ1-2|NA|TRBV7-2
ASSLGDGVYGGYT
>TRBJ2-2|NA|TRBV7-8
ASNIHGNTGELF
>TRBJ2-7|NA|TRBV4-2
ASSQGEDRTYEQY
>TRBJ1-3|NA|TRBV5-1
ASSARRGDSGNTIY
>TRBJ1-2|NA|TRBV27
ASSSGIGYT
>TRBJ2-7|NA|TRBV2
ASRMEGTTYEQY
>TRBJ1-6|NA|TRBV28
ASSLLQGGNSPLH
>TRBJ2-6|NA|TRBV18
ASLLQGVPGANVLT
>TRBJ2-5|NA|TRBV5-1
ASSLIQGPETQY
>TRBJ2-2|NA|TRBV7-2
ASSLVLGAGGELF
>TRBJ2-1|NA|TRBV2
ASSEDVSGYNEQF
>TRBJ2-3|NA|TRBV24-1
ATSDSVSTDTQY
>TRBJ2-7|NA|TRBV21-1
ASSKVRQGRYEQY
>TRBJ1-2|once|TRBV14
ASSPSGGGVGYT
>TRBJ1-1|NA|TRBV28
ASSTPGSNTEAF
>TRBJ2-1|NA|TRBV5-4
ASSWRGTQYNEQF